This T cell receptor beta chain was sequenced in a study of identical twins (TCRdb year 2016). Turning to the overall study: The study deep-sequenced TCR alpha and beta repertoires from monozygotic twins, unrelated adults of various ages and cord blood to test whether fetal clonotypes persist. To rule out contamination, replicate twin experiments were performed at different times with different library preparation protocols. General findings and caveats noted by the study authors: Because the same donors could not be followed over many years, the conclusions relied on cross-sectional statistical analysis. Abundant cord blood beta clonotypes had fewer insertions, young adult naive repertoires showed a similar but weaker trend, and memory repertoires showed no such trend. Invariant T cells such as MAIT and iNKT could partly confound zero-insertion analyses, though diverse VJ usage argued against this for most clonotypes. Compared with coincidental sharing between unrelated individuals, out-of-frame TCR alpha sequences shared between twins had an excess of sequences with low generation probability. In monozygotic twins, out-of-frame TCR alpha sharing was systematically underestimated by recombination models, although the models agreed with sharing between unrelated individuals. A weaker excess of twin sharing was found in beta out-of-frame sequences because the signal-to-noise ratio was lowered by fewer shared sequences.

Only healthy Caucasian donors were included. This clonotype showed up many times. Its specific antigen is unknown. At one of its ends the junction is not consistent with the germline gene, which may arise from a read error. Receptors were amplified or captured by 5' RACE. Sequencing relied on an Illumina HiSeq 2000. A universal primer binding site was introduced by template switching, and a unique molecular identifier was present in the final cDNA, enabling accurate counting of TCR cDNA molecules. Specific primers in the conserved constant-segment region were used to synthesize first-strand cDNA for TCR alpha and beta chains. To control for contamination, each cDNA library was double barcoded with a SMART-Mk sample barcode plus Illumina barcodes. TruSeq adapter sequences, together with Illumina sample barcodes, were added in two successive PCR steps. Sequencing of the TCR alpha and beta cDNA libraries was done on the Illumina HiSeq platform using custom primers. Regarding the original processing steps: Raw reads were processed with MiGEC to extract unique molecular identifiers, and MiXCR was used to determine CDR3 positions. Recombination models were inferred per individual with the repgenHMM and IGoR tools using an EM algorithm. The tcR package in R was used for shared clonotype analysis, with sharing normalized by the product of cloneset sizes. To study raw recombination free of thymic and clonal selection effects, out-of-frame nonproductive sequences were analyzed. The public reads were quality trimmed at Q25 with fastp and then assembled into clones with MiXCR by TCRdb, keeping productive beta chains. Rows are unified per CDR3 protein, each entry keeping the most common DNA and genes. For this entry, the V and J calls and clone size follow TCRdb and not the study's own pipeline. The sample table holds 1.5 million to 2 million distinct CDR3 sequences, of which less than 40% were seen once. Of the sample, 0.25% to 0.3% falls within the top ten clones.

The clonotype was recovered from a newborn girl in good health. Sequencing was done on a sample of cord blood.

Here the CDR3 is given as CASSFSGPYNEQFF. The DNA sequence is TGTGCCAGCAGCTTTAGCGGTCCCTACAATGAGCAGTTCTTC. The V and J segments used are TRBV5-1 and TRBJ2-1; perhaps TRBD2 is the D gene, with 6 bases matching. The CDR3 measures 14 amino acids from cysteine to phenylalanine. Of the read, only the CDR3 DNA is kept; its 42 bases are in frame from base 1. As encoded in the germline V gene, CDR1 is SGHRS while CDR2 is YFSETQ.